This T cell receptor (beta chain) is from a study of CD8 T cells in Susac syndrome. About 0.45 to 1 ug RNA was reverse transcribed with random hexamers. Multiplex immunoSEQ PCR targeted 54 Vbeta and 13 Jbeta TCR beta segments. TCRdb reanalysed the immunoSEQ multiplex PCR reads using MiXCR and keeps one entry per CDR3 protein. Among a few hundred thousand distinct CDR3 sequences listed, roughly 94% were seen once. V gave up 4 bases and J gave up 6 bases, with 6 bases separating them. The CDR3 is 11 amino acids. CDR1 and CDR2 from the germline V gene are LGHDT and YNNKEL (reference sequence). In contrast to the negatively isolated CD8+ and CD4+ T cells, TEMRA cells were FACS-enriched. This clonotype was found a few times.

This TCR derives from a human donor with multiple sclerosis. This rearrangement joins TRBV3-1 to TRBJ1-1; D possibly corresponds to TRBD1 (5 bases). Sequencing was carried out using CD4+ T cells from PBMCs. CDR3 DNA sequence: TGTGCCAGCAGCCGGGGGTCTGAAGCTTTCTTT. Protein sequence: CASSRGSEAFF.